A single sample gave rise to the 9 T cell receptor beta chains below, sequenced in a study of blood T cell repertoires in COVID-19. Clones were read by immunoSEQ multiplex PCR, and TCRdb kept only the in-frame ones, dropping some. The sample lists 140,000 to 150,000 clones, about nine tenths seen once, with around 6.5% in the top ten. The sequencing input was peripheral blood. The receptor source for this set is a man aged 80 or over with acute or convalescent COVID-19.

The chain employs TRBV5-1 and TRBJ2-1; no clear D. V was cut by 0 bases and J by 7 bases, with 5 bases left in between. CDR3 size: 12 residues. Germline CDR1 SGHRS, CDR2 YFSETQ. The CDR3 DNA is TGCGCCAGCAGCTTGGACAAGAATGAGCAGTTCTTC. Its protein product is CASSLDKNEQFF.

The rearrangement links TRBV28 to TRBJ1-5; 8 bases agree with TRBD1. Trimming at V came to 5 bases and at J to 0 bases, leaving 15 bases not matched to a gene. There are 19 residues in the CDR3. Germline values: CDR1 MDHEN, CDR2 SYDVKM. The CDR3: CASSRSPGTGGNSNQPQHF. The CDR3 DNA follows: TGTGCCAGCAGTCGCAGTCCCGGGACAGGTGGAAATAGCAATCAGCCCCAGCATTTT.

This chain joins TRBV10-2 and TRBJ2-5; tentative D call: TRBD1 (5 bases). The CDR3 loop spans 14 amino acids. In germline, CDR1 is WSHSY, CDR2 SAAADI. Deletions cut 2 bases from V and 4 bases from J, with 11 bases between. CDR3: CASSEIGESETQYF. CDR3 nucleotide sequence: TGCGCCAGCAGTGAGATAGGGGAATCAGAGACCCAGTACTTC.

This clone was detected only once. The chain uses TRBV9 and TRBJ2-1; 7 positions match TRBD2. CDR3 size: 14 residues. Per the germline V gene, CDR1 is SGDLS and CDR2 is YYNGEE. J gave up 6 bases and V 3 bases, and 6 bases lay outside the gene matches. The CDR3 region is CASSAGGTGNEQFF. The CDR3 DNA follows: TGTGCCAGCAGCGCCGGGGGGACGGGCAATGAGCAGTTCTTC.

The CDR3 nucleotides are TGTGCCAGCAGCCAAGTTCTTACTAGCGGCAACAATGAGCAGTTCTTC. Its translation is CASSQVLTSGNNEQFF. The chain joins TRBV3-1 (or the pseudogene TRBV3-2) to TRBJ2-1; 8 nucleotides align to TRBD2. With 1 base clipped from V and 5 bases from J, the junction kept 7 bases outside the gene matches. This CDR3 is built from 16 residues. The germline gives CDR1 LGHDT, CDR2 YNNKEL (reference sequence).

J is TRBJ2-2 and V is TRBV2; D perhaps matches TRBD1 (6 bases). V dropped 7 bases and J dropped 6 bases, with 9 bases sitting between them. Germline V CDR1 and CDR2: SNHLY, FYNNEI. The CDR3 extends over 12 amino acids. The CDR3 DNA reads as TGTGCCAGCAAGGGGACACCCGGGGAGCTGTTTTTT. Amino acid sequence: CASKGTPGELFF.

This clone was seen a few times. This rearrangement joins TRBV9 to TRBJ1-1; no firm D call. CDR3 length: 13 residues. The germline V gene has CDR1 SGDLS and CDR2 YYNGEE. V was cut by 2 bases and J by 1 base, with 6 bases left in between. CDR3 in amino acids: CASSVMANTEAFF. CDR3 nucleotides: TGTGCCAGCAGCGTGATGGCGAACACTGAAGCTTTCTTT.

This chain joins TRBV20-1 and TRBJ2-7, with 9 bases aligning to TRBD2. Losses at the gene ends were 3 bases for V and 3 bases for J; bases not matched to a gene: 12. The CDR3 is made up of 16 amino acids. The V gene's germline CDR1 is DFQATT and CDR2 SNEGSKA (reference sequence). CDR3 residues: CSASLGTSLSHYEQYF. The CDR3 nucleotides are TGCAGTGCTAGTCTTGGGACTAGCTTAAGTCACTACGAGCAGTACTTC.

This chain connects TRBV2 to TRBJ2-7; 8 bases are a match to TRBD2. This CDR3 contains 15 residues. Germline CDR1 and CDR2: SNHLY and FYNNEI. Unmatched junction bases numbered 10, after V lost 3 bases and J lost 6 bases. In nucleotides, the CDR3 is TGTGCCAGCAGTGATTCGGCCAGCGGGAGAGGCGAGCAGTACTTC. It is translated as CASSDSASGRGEQYF.